A single sample is the source of the 18 T cell receptor beta chains below, sequenced in a study of shared clonotypes between healthy human individuals. Assay: immunoSEQ multiplex PCR; the TCRdb copy retains only in-frame clones and omits some. The data contain roughly 2,000,000 clones, just over 90% of them singletons. Naive CD8 populations comprised CD45RO-negative cells positively selected for CCR7, excluding terminally differentiated effector memory CD45RA+ cells. The sequenced material came from naive CD8+ T cells from PBMCs. The receptors shown here come from a young man in good health. Some clones in this sample may be carry-over from other donors' samples.

The genes are TRBV29-1 and TRBJ2-6; D unclear. Germline CDR1 SQVTM, CDR2 ANQGSEA. The germline V and J ends were trimmed by 0 bases and 0 bases, with 9 bases remaining between them. There are 16 residues in the CDR3. The CDR3 nucleotides read TGCAGCGTTGAAGACTTGGCGTTCTCTGGGGCCAACGTCCTGACTTTC. It translates to CSVEDLAFSGANVLTF.

The V and J genes are TRBV30 and TRBJ2-1; D call uncertain. The CDR3 sequence is 17 residues long. Germline V gene data show CDR1 as GTSNPN and CDR2 as SVGIG (reference sequence). Trimming left V 2 bases short and J 7 bases short, with 24 bases between. CDR3 bases: TGTGCCTGGAGTACTTCCATACTCTATCATCTGGGGAATGAGCAGTTCTTC. It encodes CAWSTSILYHLGNEQFF.

DNA for the CDR3: TGTGCCAGCAACGACAGGTCGAGCTATGGCTACACCTTC. It translates to CASNDRSSYGYTF. V is TRBV2 and J is TRBJ1-2, with D possibly TRBD1 on 6 matching bases. The V gene lost 7 bases and the J gene lost 4 bases, with 13 bases spanning the gap. The CDR3 runs to 13 residues. Germline V gives CDR1 SNHLY, CDR2 FYNNEI. Using reference TRBV2 and TRBJ1-2 for the parts outside the CDR3, the full variable domain is EPEVTQTPSHQVTQMGQEVILRCVPISNHLYFYWYRQILGQKVEFLVSFYNNEISEKSEIFDDQFSVERPDGSNFTLKIRSTKLEDSAMYFCASNDRSSYGYTFGSGTRLTVV.

The V call is TRBV5-8, the J call TRBJ1-2, with D maybe TRBD1 (6 bases). Trimming shortened V by 4 bases and J by 5 bases, and 15 bases separated the two germline ends. CDR3 length: 14 amino acids. Germline V gives CDR1 SGHTS, CDR2 YDEGEE. The CDR3 sequence: CASSPRGSKYGYTF. DNA of the CDR3: TGTGCCAGCAGCCCCAGGGGCAGCAAGTATGGCTACACCTTC.

The chain recombines TRBV5-6 with TRBJ2-7; 7 bases match TRBD1. Germline CDR1 is SGHDT and CDR2 is YYEEEE. The trim removed 3 bases at V and 2 bases at J, leaving 8 bases unmatched. The length of the CDR3 is 15 residues. The CDR3 here is CASSWWGTAPYEQYF. CDR3 sequence (DNA): TGTGCCAGCAGCTGGTGGGGGACAGCCCCCTACGAGCAGTACTTC.

In nucleotides, the CDR3 is TGTGCCAGCAGTTTAAGGGACAGTTCTAATCAGCCCCAGCATTTT. Translating it yields CASSLRDSSNQPQHF. This chain links TRBV28 with TRBJ1-5; 7 bases are a match to TRBD1. With 2 bases clipped from V and 4 bases from J, the junction kept 5 bases outside the gene matches. The CDR3 contains 15 residues. Germline CDR1 reads MDHEN; CDR2 reads SYDVKM. Full variable domain (remainder filled in from reference TRBV28 and TRBJ1-5): DVKVTQSSRYLVKRTGEKVFLECVQDMDHENMFWYRQDPGLGLRLIYFSYDVKMKEKGDIPEGYSVSREKKERFSLILESASTNQTSMYLCASSLRDSSNQPQHFGDGTRLSIL.

This rearrangement joins TRBV28 to TRBJ2-2, with unresolved D. Germline CDR1 and CDR2: MDHEN and SYDVKM. Trimming removed 5 bases at V and 3 bases at J, with 19 bases between. CDR3 size: 17 residues. CDR3 loop: CASSPLIARWDTGELFF. The CDR3 nucleotides are TGTGCCAGCAGTCCCCTTATTGCCCGATGGGACACCGGGGAGCTGTTTTTT.

CDR3 amino acids: CASSFGIPSYNEQFF. The DNA of the CDR3 is TGTGCCAGCAGTTTTGGGATACCCTCCTACAATGAGCAGTTCTTC. This chain links TRBV27 with TRBJ2-1; D unclear. CDR1 is MNHEY, CDR2 SMNVEV, per germline (reference sequence). The CDR3 has 15 residues. Trimming shortened V by 3 bases and J by 0 bases, and 9 bases separated the two germline ends.

As concerns this clone: The same CDR3 arises from other DNA sequences in this sample as well. The chain is built from TRBV27 and TRBJ2-7, with D unclear. Germline CDR1 and CDR2: MNHEY and SMNVEV (reference sequence). CDR3 length: 14 amino acids. Trimming left V 2 bases short and J 1 base short, with 9 bases between. CDR3 residues: CASSLRASSYEQYF. CDR3 nucleotides: TGTGCCAGCAGTTTACGGGCTAGTTCCTACGAGCAGTACTTC.

This clone has only a few counts. The chain uses TRBV19 and TRBJ1-5; tentative D call: TRBD1 (5 bases). This CDR3 has 16 amino acids. Germline assignment: CDR1 LNHDA and CDR2 SQIVND (reference sequence). V lost 2 bases, J lost 4 bases, and 15 bases lay in between. In DNA, the CDR3 is TGTGCCAGTAGTATAAAGGGCAGGGCGGTAAATCAGCCCCAGCATTTT. Protein sequence: CASSIKGRAVNQPQHF. Full variable domain (rest looked up from reference TRBV19 and TRBJ1-5): DGGITQSPKYLFRKEGQNVTLSCEQNLNHDAMYWYRQDPGQGLRLIYYSQIVNDFQKGDIAEGYSVSREKKESFPLTVTSAQKNPTAFYLCASSIKGRAVNQPQHFGDGTRLSIL.

The chain is built from TRBV29-1 and TRBJ1-2, with TRBD1 matching over 9 bases. V was pared by 7 bases and J by 4 bases, with 19 bases of the junction left unmatched. The CDR3 loop spans 17 amino acids. The germline V gene has CDR1 SQVTM and CDR2 ANQGSEA. The CDR3 protein is CSAPGQGDELTGYGYTF. Here the CDR3 DNA reads TGCAGCGCCCCGGGACAGGGTGACGAACTGACTGGCTATGGCTACACCTTC.

The gene calls are TRBV15 and TRBJ1-1, with unresolved D. The CDR3 contains 14 residues. In germline, CDR1 is LNHNV, CDR2 YYDKDF (reference sequence). V was pared by 5 bases and J by 0 bases, with 10 bases between. The CDR3 DNA follows: TGTGCCACCAGCGCGCAAGATGTGAACACTGAAGCTTTCTTT. Translating gives CATSAQDVNTEAFF.

As for this clone: The sample has other DNA sequences that encode this CDR3 too. This rearrangement joins TRBV7-9 to TRBJ2-5, with TRBD1 matching 9 bases. The CDR3 extends over 12 amino acids. Germline V lookup: CDR1 SEHNR, CDR2 FQNEAQ (reference sequence). V gave up 5 bases and J gave up 5 bases; unmatched junction bases: 0. The CDR3 nucleotides are TGTGCCAGCAGCGGGACAGGGGAGACCCAGTACTTC. Translated, it gives CASSGTGETQYF.

V usage is TRBV27 and J usage is TRBJ2-1; TRBD2 aligns across 12 bases. The CDR3 spans 16 residues. Germline-derived CDR1 and CDR2 are MNHEY and SMNVEV (reference sequence). The V gene end was trimmed by 5 bases and the J gene end by 6 bases; junction bases not matched to a gene: 8. The CDR3 DNA reads TGTGCCAGCAGTCGGACTCCGGGACTAGCGGGCAATGAGCAGTTCTTC. Translating gives CASSRTPGLAGNEQFF.

V is TRBV7-3 and J is TRBJ2-1; 8 positions match TRBD2. Per germline, CDR1 SGHTA and CDR2 FQGTGA. This CDR3 is built from 17 residues. Trimming at V came to 5 bases and at J to 1 base, leaving 10 bases not matched to a gene. CDR3 protein: CASSPIPRGRSYNEQFF. DNA of the CDR3: TGTGCCAGCAGCCCCATCCCTCGCGGGAGGTCCTACAATGAGCAGTTCTTC.

The chain joins TRBV2 to TRBJ2-3; 11 bases map to TRBD2. V gave up 4 bases and J gave up 1 base; unmatched junction bases: 7. The CDR3 is 17 residues long. CDR1 is SNHLY, CDR2 FYNNEI, per germline. Written as DNA, the CDR3 is TGTGCCAGCAGTGTGACTAGCGGGACATCGGGCACAGATACGCAGTATTTT. It encodes CASSVTSGTSGTDTQYF.

The chain employs TRBV14 and TRBJ2-3, with 12 bases that match TRBD2. V dropped 9 bases and J dropped 6; count of bases not matched to a gene: 10. The germline CDR1 and CDR2 sequences are SGHDN and FVKESK. The CDR3 loop spans 15 amino acids. Written as DNA, the CDR3 is TGTGCCAGTGCTCCGACTAGCGGGAGAGGGGATACGCAGTATTTT. Protein product: CASAPTSGRGDTQYF. Drawing the rest from reference TRBV14 and TRBJ2-3, the complete variable domain is EAGVTQFPSHSVIEKGQTVTLRCDPISGHDNLYWYRRVMGKEIKFLLHFVKESKQDESGMPNNRFLAERTGGTYSTLKVQPAELEDSGVYFCASAPTSGRGDTQYFGPGTRLTVL.

Details on this clone: Other DNA sequences of this sample code for an identical CDR3. V gene TRBV4-3 combines with J gene TRBJ2-7, with 7 bases identical to TRBD2. Trimming removed 0 bases from V and 0 bases from J; junction bases left unmatched: 2. CDR1 and CDR2 from the germline V gene are LGHNA and YSLEER. The CDR3 is made up of 15 amino acids. DNA of the CDR3: TGCGCCAGCAGCCAAGACCCGGGGGGCTCCTACGAGCAGTACTTC. This codes for CASSQDPGGSYEQYF.